These 32 T cell receptor beta chains were sequenced from one sample in a study of T cells in Graves' hyperthyroidism and ophthalmopathy. Amplified TCR beta CDR3 regions derived from RNA transcripts. With the HTBI primer set, the TCR CDR3 went through a first round of RT-PCR. TCRdb reprocessed the multiplex PCR reads with MiXCR, giving one entry per CDR3 protein. The sample lists around 450,000 distinct CDR3 sequences, roughly 13% occurring once. Sequenced sample: blood. These receptors all stem from a young woman with Graves' hyperthyroidism.

This clonotype was counted at least ten times. The V call is TRBV9, the J call TRBJ1-1, with D possibly matching TRBD1 (6 bases). Per germline, CDR1 SGDLS and CDR2 YYNGEE. Deletions cut 0 bases from V and 1 base from J, with 10 bases between. There are 15 residues in the CDR3. In nucleotides, the CDR3 is TGTGCCAGCAGCGTAGGGGGGGCTAGGAACACTGAAGCTTTCTTT. This encodes CASSVGGARNTEAFF. The full variable domain, with the rest looked up from reference TRBV9 and TRBJ1-1, is DSGVTQTPKHLITATGQRVTLRCSPRSGDLSVYWYQQSLDQGLQFLIQYYNGEERAKGNILERFSAQQFPDLHSELNLSSLELGDSALYFCASSVGGARNTEAFFGQGTRLTVV.

This clonotype appeared many times. The chain recombines TRBV29-1 with TRBJ1-2; D unresolved. Germline V gene data show CDR1 as SQVTM and CDR2 as ANQGSEA. V lost 3 bases and J lost 7, with 21 bases in between. The CDR3 is 15 residues long. This CDR3 is CSVDEDHGRRTGYTF. The CDR3 region has the DNA TGCAGCGTTGACGAGGACCACGGTCGACGGACTGGCTACACCTTC.

This clonotype has a count of ten or more. V gene TRBV27 combines with J gene TRBJ2-3; TRBD2 might be the D (5 bases). This CDR3 region has 16 residues. With 3 bases removed from V and 0 bases from J, the gap between germline ends came to 13 bases. Per the germline V gene, CDR1 is MNHEY and CDR2 is SMNVEV (reference sequence). The CDR3 DNA reads as TGTGCCAGCAGTTTTTGGGCGGACTCTAGCACAGATACGCAGTATTTT. It codes for CASSFWADSSTDTQYF.

The CDR3 sequence is CATSDTSREGYTF. As DNA, the CDR3 is TGTGCCACCAGTGACACTTCGAGAGAAGGCTACACCTTC. The chain employs TRBV24-1 and TRBJ1-2, with D uncertain. This CDR3 is 13 amino acids long. CDR1 KGHDR and CDR2 SFDVKD come from the germline V gene. V was pared by 4 bases and J by 8 bases, with 13 bases between.

This clonotype was seen ten or more times. V usage is TRBV20-1 and J usage is TRBJ1-1; TRBD1 is a possible D gene (6 bases). V was shortened by 0 bases and J by 3 bases, with 11 bases between the two germline ends. This CDR3 spans 14 amino acids. CDR1 and CDR2 (germline): DFQATT, SNEGSKA (reference sequence). The CDR3 DNA reads TGCAGTGCTAGAGATGGGGGCGTTTACACTGAAGCTTTCTTT. Amino acids: CSARDGGVYTEAFF.

This clonotype was seen ten or more times. This rearrangement joins TRBV6-1 to TRBJ2-6, with D unresolved. V lost 6 bases, J lost 4 bases, and 13 bases lay in between. This CDR3 region has 15 residues. The germline CDR1 and CDR2 sequences are MNHNS and SASEGT. For the CDR3, the DNA is TGTGCCAGCAGGACTGGGTCCTGGGGGGCCAACGTCCTGACTTTC. Residues: CASRTGSWGANVLTF.

This clonotype was observed a few times. V usage is TRBV12-3 or TRBV12-4 and J usage is TRBJ2-4; D perhaps matches TRBD2 (6 bases). V shed 4 bases and J shed 7 bases, with 17 bases lying between them. The CDR3 runs to 15 residues. As DNA, the CDR3 is TGTGCCAGCAGTTACCGCCGGGACTGGGACAACATTCAGTACTTC. Its translation is CASSYRRDWDNIQYF.

This clonotype was observed many times. The chain joins TRBV2 to TRBJ2-3, with 8 bases fitting TRBD1. J was trimmed by 4 bases and V by 5 bases; bases with no gene match: 8. Looked up from germline, CDR1 is SNHLY and CDR2 is FYNNEI. This CDR3 region has 15 residues. CDR3 amino acids: CASSWTGLAPDTQYF. The CDR3 nucleotides read TGTGCCAGCAGTTGGACAGGGTTAGCGCCAGATACGCAGTATTTT.

Turning to this clonotype: This could be a read error, since a much larger clone is one nucleotide away. The chain is built from TRBV6-2 or TRBV6-3 and TRBJ1-1, with TRBD1 identical over 12 bases. Per the germline V gene, CDR1 is MNHEY and CDR2 is SVGEGT. This CDR3 region has 14 residues. The CDR3 bases are TGTGCCAGCAGTGGGGACAGGGGGCTTACTGAAGCTTCCTTT. Its protein product is CASSGDRGLTEASF.

This clonotype was seen repeatedly, ten times or more. The chain joins TRBV29-1 to TRBJ1-1, with D perhaps TRBD1 (5 bases). The germline V gene encodes CDR1 SQVTM and CDR2 ANQGSEA. This CDR3 region has 12 residues. The V gene lost 4 bases and the J gene lost 3 bases, with 9 bases spanning the gap. The CDR3 here is CSVARGDTEAFF. CDR3 coding DNA: TGCAGCGTTGCTCGGGGGGACACTGAAGCTTTCTTT. Variable domain in full (rest from reference TRBV29-1 and TRBJ1-1): SAVISQKPSRDICQRGTSLTIQCQVDSQVTMMFWYRQQPGQSLTLIATANQGSEATYESGFVIDKFPISRPNLTFSTLTVSNMSPEDSSIYLCSVARGDTEAFFGQGTRLTVV.

The chain couples TRBV7-8 to TRBJ1-4; TRBD1 matches at 7 bases. The CDR3 spans 15 residues. V shed 0 bases and J 8 bases; nucleotides not matched to a gene: 6. Germline CDR1 is SGHVS and CDR2 is FQNEAQ. The CDR3 is CASSLATGAREKLFF. The CDR3 DNA sequence: TGTGCCAGCAGCTTAGCAACAGGGGCGCGGGAAAAACTGTTTTTT.

In this sample, this clonotype turned up many times. The rearrangement links TRBV2 to TRBJ2-1; 7 bases are a match to TRBD2. This CDR3 has 15 residues. Germline lookup yields CDR1 SNHLY and CDR2 FYNNEI. V was pared by 5 bases and J by 1 base, with 5 bases of the junction left unmatched. CDR3 residues: CASSRDYLSYNEQFF. The DNA of the CDR3 is TGTGCCAGCAGTAGGGACTACCTGTCCTACAATGAGCAGTTCTTC.

This clonotype showed up many times. This rearrangement joins TRBV5-1 to TRBJ2-7; D is tentatively TRBD1 or TRBD2 (6 bases each). V lost 4 bases and J lost 6, with 20 bases in between. The CDR3 sequence is 15 residues long. The germline V gene encodes CDR1 SGHRS and CDR2 YFSETQ. CDR3 DNA: TGCGCCAGCAGCCCTCGGGACACCGGGGGAGGCGAGCAGTACTTC. It codes for CASSPRDTGGGEQYF.

This clonotype was observed many times. The V and J genes are TRBV20-1 and TRBJ2-7; 12 positions match TRBD2. CDR1 and CDR2 from the germline V gene are DFQATT and SNEGSKA (reference sequence). J gave up 3 bases and V 3 bases, and 0 bases lay outside the gene matches. The CDR3 is made up of 13 amino acids. The CDR3 DNA reads as TGCAGTGCTAGGGGACTAGCGGGCTACGAGCAGTACTTC. This translates into CSARGLAGYEQYF.

A few counts support this clonotype. Here the CDR3 DNA reads TGTGCCAGCAGTTTAGCTAGCGGGTACTCCTACGAGCAGTACTTC. As protein: CASSLASGYSYEQYF. The V and J genes are TRBV27 and TRBJ2-7; 8 bases map to TRBD2. The V gene's germline CDR1 is MNHEY and CDR2 SMNVEV (reference sequence). This CDR3 comprises 15 residues. V was pared by 2 bases and J by 0 bases, with 3 bases of the junction left unmatched.

Many counts were recorded for this clonotype. The chain joins TRBV4-3 to TRBJ1-2; the D gene is possibly TRBD1 (5 bases). Trimming cost V 7 bases and J 4 bases, with 16 bases left between them. The germline V gene has CDR1 LGHNA and CDR2 YSLEER. The CDR3 extends over 14 amino acids. As DNA, the CDR3 is TGCGCCAGCAAACGGGGGAATGGGGGCTATGGCTACACCTTC. Amino acid sequence: CASKRGNGGYGYTF.

The V call is TRBV7-9, the J call TRBJ1-5, with a weak D call TRBD1 (5 bases). Germline V gene lookup returns CDR1 SEHNR and CDR2 FQNEAQ (reference sequence). V shed 3 bases and J shed 3 bases, with 9 bases lying between them. The CDR3 is made up of 14 amino acids. CDR3 nucleotide sequence: TGTGCCAGCAGCTTCGACAGCAACAATCAGCCCCAGCATTTT. This translates into CASSFDSNNQPQHF.

This clonotype was seen only once. The genes are TRBV19 and TRBJ2-1; 14 bases match TRBD2. From germline, CDR1 is LNHDA and CDR2 SQIVND (reference sequence). Unmatched junction bases numbered 10, after V lost 3 bases and J lost 9 bases. This CDR3 has 17 amino acids. For the CDR3, the DNA is TGTGCCAGTAGTATCGGGACTAGCGGGAGACGCTTTCCTGAGCAGTTCTTC. It translates to CASSIGTSGRRFPEQFF. The entire variable domain, with the rest obtained from reference TRBV19 and TRBJ2-1, is as follows: DGGITQSPKYLFRKEGQNVTLSCEQNLNHDAMYWYRQDPGQGLRLIYYSQIVNDFQKGDIAEGYSVSREKKESFPLTVTSAQKNPTAFYLCASSIGTSGRRFPEQFFGPGTRLTVL.

This clonotype was seen repeatedly, ten times or more. The chain couples TRBV12-3 or TRBV12-4 to TRBJ2-5; D is undetermined. V lost 3 bases and J lost 2, with 7 bases in between. The CDR3 sequence is 13 residues long. The CDR3 loop reads CASSLTRQETQYF. The CDR3 coding sequence is TGTGCCAGCAGTTTGACGCGGCAAGAGACCCAGTACTTC.

There are many counts of this clonotype. V and J are TRBV20-1 and TRBJ2-3, with D possibly TRBD2 on 5 matching bases. The CDR3 extends over 12 amino acids. The V end lost 6 bases, the J end lost 4 bases, and 11 bases lay between the germline ends. The germline V gene has CDR1 DFQATT and CDR2 SNEGSKA (reference sequence). The DNA of the CDR3 is TGCAGTGCCTCTACTAGTTCAGATACGCAGTATTTT. Translating it yields CSASTSSDTQYF.

The chain carries TRBV12-3 or TRBV12-4 and TRBJ2-7; 9 nucleotides match TRBD2. Trimming removed 1 base from V and 6 bases from J; junction bases left unmatched: 7. This CDR3 contains 15 residues. The CDR3 loop reads CASSLGLAGPLEQYF. The CDR3 coding sequence is TGTGCCAGCAGTTTAGGTCTAGCGGGACCCCTCGAGCAGTACTTC.

This clonotype was observed a few times. This rearrangement joins TRBV2 to TRBJ2-6, with TRBD2 matching 11 bases. The ends lost 4 bases at V and 2 bases at J; junction bases unmatched: 7. The CDR3 sequence is 18 residues long. Germline V CDR1 and CDR2: SNHLY, FYNNEI. CDR3 DNA sequence: TGTGCCAGCAGTGGGCTAGCGGGAGGTCCCACTGGGGCCAACGTCCTGACTTTC. Amino acids: CASSGLAGGPTGANVLTF.

V gene TRBV5-4 combines with J gene TRBJ1-2; 7 bases align to TRBD1. From germline, CDR1 is SGHNT and CDR2 YYREEE (reference sequence). With V trimmed by 5 bases and J by 7 bases, 11 bases remained unmatched. The CDR3 loop spans 14 amino acids. CDR3 DNA sequence: TGTGCCAGCAGTCTCTCAGACAGGGTTGGTGGCTACACCTTC. Translated, it gives CASSLSDRVGGYTF.

This clonotype was detected ten times or more. V and J are TRBV7-2 and TRBJ2-5; no clear D. The CDR3 runs 16 residues. CDR1 and CDR2 from the germline V gene are SGHTA and FQGNSA. V lost 7 bases, J lost 2 bases, and 20 bases lay in between. The DNA of the CDR3 is TGTGCCAGCACTATCTCTTCGGTACACCCTCAAGAGACCCAGTACTTC. Translation: CASTISSVHPQETQYF.

In this sample, this clonotype turned up many times. The chain has TRBV9 and TRBJ2-5; TRBD2 agrees at 10 bases. CDR3 length: 16 amino acids. The germline V gene encodes CDR1 SGDLS and CDR2 YYNGEE. After removal of 4 bases from V and 5 bases from J, the junction contained 11 bases not matched to a gene. The CDR3 is CASSPRSGRRGETQYF. The DNA for the CDR3 is TGTGCCAGCAGCCCTCGTAGCGGGAGGCGAGGGGAGACCCAGTACTTC. The whole variable domain, remainder taken from reference TRBV9 and TRBJ2-5, is DSGVTQTPKHLITATGQRVTLRCSPRSGDLSVYWYQQSLDQGLQFLIQYYNGEERAKGNILERFSAQQFPDLHSELNLSSLELGDSALYFCASSPRSGRRGETQYFGPGTRLLVL.

This clonotype was observed at least ten times. The rearrangement uses TRBV10-2 and TRBJ2-7; the D is unclear. Germline V gene data show CDR1 as WSHSY and CDR2 as SAAADI. The CDR3 runs 13 residues. The V and J ends lost 5 bases and 3 bases respectively, with 11 bases between them. The CDR3 sequence is CASSQASFYEQYF. Written as DNA, the CDR3 is TGCGCCAGCAGTCAAGCCAGTTTCTACGAGCAGTACTTC.

This clonotype has ten or more counts. The chain carries TRBV20-1 and TRBJ1-5; 8 bases align to TRBD1. Germline values: CDR1 DFQATT, CDR2 SNEGSKA (reference sequence). Trimming cost V 5 bases and J 0 bases; bases outside gene matches: 3. This CDR3 has 14 residues. CDR3 in amino acids: CSAYRGNSNQPQHF. The CDR3 region has the DNA TGCAGTGCTTACAGGGGGAATAGCAATCAGCCCCAGCATTTT.

Concerning this clonotype: A junction end diverges from the germline sequence, so it may reflect a read error. The rearrangement uses TRBV10-2 and TRBJ2-1; D call uncertain. Germline V gene lookup returns CDR1 WSHSY and CDR2 SAAADI. The CDR3 spans 14 residues. CDR3 sequence (DNA): TGCGCCAGCAGTGTTTTGACTGGATACAATGACCAGTTCTTC. Translating gives CASSVLTGYNDQFF.

The sample holds many counts of this clonotype. The genes are TRBV12-3 or TRBV12-4 and TRBJ1-5; no reliable D call. The V end was cut by 6 bases, the J end by 4 bases, with 16 bases between. The CDR3 length is 15 residues. The CDR3: CASSPRITGNQPQHF. The CDR3 DNA follows: TGTGCCAGCAGCCCCCGTATAACTGGTAATCAGCCCCAGCATTTT.

The sample holds a few counts of this clonotype. The CDR3 nucleotides read TGCAGCGTTGAACAGGAGGAGGAAAAACTGTTTTTT. Residues: CSVEQEEEKLFF. The chain is built from TRBV29-1 and TRBJ1-4; no clear D gene. In germline, CDR1 is SQVTM, CDR2 ANQGSEA. The CDR3 is 12 amino acids. With 2 bases removed from V and 8 bases from J, the gap between germline ends came to 9 bases.

This clonotype has more than one count but fewer than ten. The chain carries TRBV11-2 and TRBJ1-5; D is ambiguous. The CDR3 runs to 18 residues. Germline CDR1 SGHAT, CDR2 FQNNGV. The V and J ends lost 3 bases and 2 bases respectively, with 20 bases between them. The CDR3 DNA reads as TGTGCCAGCAGCTTGGGGTCGTATTGGGTTAGAGGCAATCAGCCCCAGCATTTT. As protein: CASSLGSYWVRGNQPQHF.

This clonotype was counted ten times or more. The chain employs TRBV11-2 and TRBJ2-3, with 7 bases identical to TRBD2. CDR3 length: 14 amino acids. V lost 3 bases, J lost 5 bases, and 5 bases stayed unmatched. Germline loops: CDR1 SGHAT, CDR2 FQNNGV. CDR3 DNA: TGTGCCAGCAGCTTTCGCCCGGGAGGAGATACGCAGTATTTT. Amino acid sequence: CASSFRPGGDTQYF.